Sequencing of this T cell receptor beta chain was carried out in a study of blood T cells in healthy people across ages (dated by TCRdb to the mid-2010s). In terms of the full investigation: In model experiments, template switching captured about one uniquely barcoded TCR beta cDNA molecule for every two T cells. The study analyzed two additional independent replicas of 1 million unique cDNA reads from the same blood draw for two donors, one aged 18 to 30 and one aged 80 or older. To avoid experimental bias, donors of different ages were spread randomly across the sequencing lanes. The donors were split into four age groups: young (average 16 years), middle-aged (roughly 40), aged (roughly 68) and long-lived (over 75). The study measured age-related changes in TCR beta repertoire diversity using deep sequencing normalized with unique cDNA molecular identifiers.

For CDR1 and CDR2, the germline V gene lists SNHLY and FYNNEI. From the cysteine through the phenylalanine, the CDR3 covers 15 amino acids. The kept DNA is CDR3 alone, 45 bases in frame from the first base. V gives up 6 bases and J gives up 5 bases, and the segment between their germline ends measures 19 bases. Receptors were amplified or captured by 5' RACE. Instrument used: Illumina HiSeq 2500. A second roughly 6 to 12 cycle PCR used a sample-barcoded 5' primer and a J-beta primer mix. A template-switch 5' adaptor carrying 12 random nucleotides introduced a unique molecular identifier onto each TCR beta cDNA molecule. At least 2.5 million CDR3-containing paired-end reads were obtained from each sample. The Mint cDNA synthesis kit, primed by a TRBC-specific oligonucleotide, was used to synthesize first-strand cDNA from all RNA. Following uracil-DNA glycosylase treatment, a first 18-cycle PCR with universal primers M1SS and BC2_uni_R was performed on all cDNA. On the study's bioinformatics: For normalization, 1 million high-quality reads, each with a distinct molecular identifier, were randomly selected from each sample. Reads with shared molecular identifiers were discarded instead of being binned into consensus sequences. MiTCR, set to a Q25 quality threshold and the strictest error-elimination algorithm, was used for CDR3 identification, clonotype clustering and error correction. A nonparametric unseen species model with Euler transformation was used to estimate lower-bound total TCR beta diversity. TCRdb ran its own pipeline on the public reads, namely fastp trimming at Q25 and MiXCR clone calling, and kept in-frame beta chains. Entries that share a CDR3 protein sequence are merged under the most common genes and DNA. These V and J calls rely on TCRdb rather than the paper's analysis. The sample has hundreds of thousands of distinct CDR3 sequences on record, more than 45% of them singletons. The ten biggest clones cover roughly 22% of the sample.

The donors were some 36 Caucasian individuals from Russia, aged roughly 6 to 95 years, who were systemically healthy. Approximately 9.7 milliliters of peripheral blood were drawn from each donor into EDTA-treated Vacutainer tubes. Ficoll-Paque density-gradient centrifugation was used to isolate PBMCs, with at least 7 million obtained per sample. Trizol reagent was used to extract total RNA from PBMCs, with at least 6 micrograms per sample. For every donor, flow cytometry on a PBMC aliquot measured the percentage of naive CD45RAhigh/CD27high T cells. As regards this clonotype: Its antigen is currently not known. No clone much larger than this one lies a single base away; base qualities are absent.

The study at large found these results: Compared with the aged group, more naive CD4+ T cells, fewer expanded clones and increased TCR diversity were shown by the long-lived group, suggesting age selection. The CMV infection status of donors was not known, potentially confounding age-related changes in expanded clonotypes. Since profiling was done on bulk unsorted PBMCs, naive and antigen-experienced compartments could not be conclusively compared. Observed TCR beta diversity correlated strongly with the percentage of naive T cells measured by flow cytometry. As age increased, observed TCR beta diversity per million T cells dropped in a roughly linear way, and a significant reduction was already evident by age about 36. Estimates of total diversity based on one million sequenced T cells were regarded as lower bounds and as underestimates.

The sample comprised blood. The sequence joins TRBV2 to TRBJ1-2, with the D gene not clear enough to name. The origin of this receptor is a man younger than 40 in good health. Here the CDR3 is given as CASSDNRAQQYGYTF. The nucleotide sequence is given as TGTGCCAGCAGCGACAACCGGGCCCAACAATATGGCTACACCTTC.